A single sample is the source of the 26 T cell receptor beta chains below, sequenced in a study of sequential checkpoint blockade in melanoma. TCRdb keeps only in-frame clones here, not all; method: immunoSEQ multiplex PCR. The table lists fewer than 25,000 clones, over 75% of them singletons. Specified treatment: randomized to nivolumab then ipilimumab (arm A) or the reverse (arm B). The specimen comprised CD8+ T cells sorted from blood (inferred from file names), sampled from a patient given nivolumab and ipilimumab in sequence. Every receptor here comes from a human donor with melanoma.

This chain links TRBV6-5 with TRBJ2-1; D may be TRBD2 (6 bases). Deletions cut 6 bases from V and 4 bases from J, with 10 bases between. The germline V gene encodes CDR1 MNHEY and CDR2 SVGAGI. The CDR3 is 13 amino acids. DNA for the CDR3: TGTGCCAGCAGCGCGGGATCGTACAATGAGCAGTTCTTC. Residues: CASSAGSYNEQFF.

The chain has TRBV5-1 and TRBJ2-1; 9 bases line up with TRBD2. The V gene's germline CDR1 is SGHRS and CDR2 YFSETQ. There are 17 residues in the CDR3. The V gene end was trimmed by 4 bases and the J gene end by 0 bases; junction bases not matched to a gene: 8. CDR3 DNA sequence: TGCGCCAGCAGCCAGACTAGCGGCCCGAGCTCCTACAATGAGCAGTTCTTC. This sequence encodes CASSQTSGPSSYNEQFF.

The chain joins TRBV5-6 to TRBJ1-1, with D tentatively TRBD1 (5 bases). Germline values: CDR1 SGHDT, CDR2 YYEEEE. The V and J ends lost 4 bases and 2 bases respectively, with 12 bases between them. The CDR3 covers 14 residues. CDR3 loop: CASSRLDSNTEAFF. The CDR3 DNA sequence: TGTGCCAGCAGCCGACTAGACAGCAACACTGAAGCTTTCTTT.

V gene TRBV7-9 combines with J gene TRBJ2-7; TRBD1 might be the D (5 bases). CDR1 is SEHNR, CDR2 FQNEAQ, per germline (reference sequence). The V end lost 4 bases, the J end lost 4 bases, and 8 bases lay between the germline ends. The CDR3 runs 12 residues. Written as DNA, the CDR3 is TGTGCCAGCAGCTCTTCAGGGTACGAGCAGTACTTC. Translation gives CASSSSGYEQYF. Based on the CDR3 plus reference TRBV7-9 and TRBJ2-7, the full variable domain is DTGVSQNPRHKITKRGQNVTFRCDPISEHNRLYWYRQTLGQGPEFLTYFQNEAQLEKSRLLSDRFSAERPKGSFSTLEIQRTEQGDSAMYLCASSSSGYEQYFGPGTRLTVT.

The CDR3 nucleotides read TGTGCCATCAGTGATAGCGGACAGGGGGTGACTGAAGCTTTCTTT. Its protein product is CAISDSGQGVTEAFF. The chain carries TRBV10-3 and TRBJ1-1; 10 positions agree with TRBD1. Trimming removed 3 bases from V and 5 bases from J; junction bases left unmatched: 6. The CDR3 is made up of 15 amino acids. The V gene's germline CDR1 is ENHRY and CDR2 SYGVKD.

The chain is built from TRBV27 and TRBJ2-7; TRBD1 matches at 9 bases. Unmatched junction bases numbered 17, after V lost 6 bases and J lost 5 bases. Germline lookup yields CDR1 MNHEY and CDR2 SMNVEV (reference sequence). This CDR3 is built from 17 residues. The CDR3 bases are TGTGCCAGCAGCCTTAGGACAGGGGTTTTTTCTGCCCACGAGCAGTACTTC. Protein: CASSLRTGVFSAHEQYF.

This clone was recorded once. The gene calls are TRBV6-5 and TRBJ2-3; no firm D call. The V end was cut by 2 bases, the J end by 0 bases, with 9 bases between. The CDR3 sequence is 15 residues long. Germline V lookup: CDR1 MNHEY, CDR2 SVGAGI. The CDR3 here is CASSYLGSSTDTQYF. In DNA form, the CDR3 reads TGTGCCAGCAGTTACCTCGGGTCTAGCACAGATACGCAGTATTTT.

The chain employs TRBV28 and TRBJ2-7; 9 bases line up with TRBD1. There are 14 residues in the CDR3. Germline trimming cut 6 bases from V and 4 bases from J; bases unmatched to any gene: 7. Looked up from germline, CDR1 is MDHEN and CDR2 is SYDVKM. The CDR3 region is CASRTGTGWYEQYF. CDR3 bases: TGTGCCAGCAGAACCGGGACAGGGTGGTACGAGCAGTACTTC.

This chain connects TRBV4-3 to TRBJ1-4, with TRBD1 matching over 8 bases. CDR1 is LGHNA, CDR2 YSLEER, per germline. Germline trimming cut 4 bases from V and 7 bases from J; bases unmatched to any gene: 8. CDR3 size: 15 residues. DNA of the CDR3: TGCGCCAGCAGCCCTACAGGGGGATGGTTTGAAAAACTGTTTTTT. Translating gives CASSPTGGWFEKLFF.

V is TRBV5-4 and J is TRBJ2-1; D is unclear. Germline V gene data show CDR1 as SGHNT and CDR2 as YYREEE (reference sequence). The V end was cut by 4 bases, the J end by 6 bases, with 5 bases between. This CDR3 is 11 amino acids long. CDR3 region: CASSPGNEQFF. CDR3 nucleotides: TGTGCCAGCAGCCCAGGCAATGAGCAGTTCTTC.

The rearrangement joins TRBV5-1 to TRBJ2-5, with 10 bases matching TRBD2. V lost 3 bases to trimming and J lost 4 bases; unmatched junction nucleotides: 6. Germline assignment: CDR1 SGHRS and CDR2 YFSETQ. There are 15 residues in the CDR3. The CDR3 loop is CASSWTSGGGETQYF. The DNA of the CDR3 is TGCGCCAGCAGCTGGACTAGCGGAGGGGGAGAGACCCAGTACTTC.

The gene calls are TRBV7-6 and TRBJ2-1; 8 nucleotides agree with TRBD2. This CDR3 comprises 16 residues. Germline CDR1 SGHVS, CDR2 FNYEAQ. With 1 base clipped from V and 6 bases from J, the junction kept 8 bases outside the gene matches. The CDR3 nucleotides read TGTGCCAGCAGCTTAGGGACTAGCCGCTCCCCCAATGAGCAGTTCTTC. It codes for CASSLGTSRSPNEQFF.

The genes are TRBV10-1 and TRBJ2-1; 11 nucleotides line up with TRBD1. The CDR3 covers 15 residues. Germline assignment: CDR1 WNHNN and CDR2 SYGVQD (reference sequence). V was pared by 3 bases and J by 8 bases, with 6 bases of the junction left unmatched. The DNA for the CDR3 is TGCGCCAGCAGTGATGGGACAGGGGGGTGGGATGAGCAGTTCTTC. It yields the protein CASSDGTGGWDEQFF.

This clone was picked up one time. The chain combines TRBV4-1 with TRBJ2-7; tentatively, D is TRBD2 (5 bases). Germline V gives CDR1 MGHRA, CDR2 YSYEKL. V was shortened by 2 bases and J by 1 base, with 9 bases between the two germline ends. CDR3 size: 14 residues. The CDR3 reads CASSQIGSSYEQYF. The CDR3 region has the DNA TGCGCCAGCAGCCAAATAGGGAGTTCCTACGAGCAGTACTTC.

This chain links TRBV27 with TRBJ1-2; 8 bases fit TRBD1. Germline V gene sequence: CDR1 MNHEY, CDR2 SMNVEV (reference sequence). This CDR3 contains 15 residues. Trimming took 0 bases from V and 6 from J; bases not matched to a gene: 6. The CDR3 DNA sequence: TGTGCCAGCAGTTTATCGTATCGGACAGGGCATGGCTACACCTTC. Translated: CASSLSYRTGHGYTF.

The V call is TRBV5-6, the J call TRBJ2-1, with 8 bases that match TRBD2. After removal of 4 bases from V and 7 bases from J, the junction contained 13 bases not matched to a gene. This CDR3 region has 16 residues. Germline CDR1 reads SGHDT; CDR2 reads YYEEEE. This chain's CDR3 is CASSLLTPGLDNEQFF. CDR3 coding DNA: TGTGCCAGCAGCCTCCTAACGCCGGGACTAGATAATGAGCAGTTCTTC.

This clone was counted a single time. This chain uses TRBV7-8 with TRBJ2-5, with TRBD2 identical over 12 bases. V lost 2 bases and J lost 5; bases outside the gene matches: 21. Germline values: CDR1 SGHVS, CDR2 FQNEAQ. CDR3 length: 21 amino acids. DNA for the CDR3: TGTGCCAGCAGCTTATGGGAGGTGTCCGAGGGGCTAGCGGGGGGGCATGAGACCCAGTACTTC. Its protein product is CASSLWEVSEGLAGGHETQYF.

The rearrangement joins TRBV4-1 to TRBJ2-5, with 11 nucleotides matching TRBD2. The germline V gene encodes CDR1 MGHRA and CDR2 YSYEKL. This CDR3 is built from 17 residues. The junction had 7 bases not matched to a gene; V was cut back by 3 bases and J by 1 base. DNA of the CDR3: TGCGCCAGCAGCCAGGAGACTAGCGGGGTTTTCCAAGAGACCCAGTACTTC. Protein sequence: CASSQETSGVFQETQYF.

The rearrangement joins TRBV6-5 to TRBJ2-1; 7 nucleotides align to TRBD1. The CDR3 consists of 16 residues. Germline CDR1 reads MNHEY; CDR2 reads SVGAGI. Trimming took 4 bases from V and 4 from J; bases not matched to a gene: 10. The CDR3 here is CASSSYRDSAYNEQFF. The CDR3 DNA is TGTGCCAGCAGTTCATACCGGGACAGCGCTTACAATGAGCAGTTCTTC.

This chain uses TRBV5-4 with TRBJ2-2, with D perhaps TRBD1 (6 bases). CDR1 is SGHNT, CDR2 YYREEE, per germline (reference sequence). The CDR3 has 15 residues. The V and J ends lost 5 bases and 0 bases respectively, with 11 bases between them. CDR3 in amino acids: CASSPGTTNTGELFF. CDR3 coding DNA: TGTGCCAGCAGTCCCGGGACAACGAACACCGGGGAGCTGTTTTTT.

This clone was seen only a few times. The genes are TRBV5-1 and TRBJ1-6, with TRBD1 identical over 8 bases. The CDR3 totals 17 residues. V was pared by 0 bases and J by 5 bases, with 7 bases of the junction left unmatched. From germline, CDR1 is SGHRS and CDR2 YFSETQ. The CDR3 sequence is CASSLAVRGPNNSPLHF. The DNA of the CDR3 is TGCGCCAGCAGCTTGGCAGTCAGGGGGCCGAATAATTCACCCCTCCACTTT.

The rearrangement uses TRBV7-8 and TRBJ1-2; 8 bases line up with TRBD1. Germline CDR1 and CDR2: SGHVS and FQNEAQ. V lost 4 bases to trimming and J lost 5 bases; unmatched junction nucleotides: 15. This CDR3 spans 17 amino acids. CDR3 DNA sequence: TGTGCCAGCAGCTCCAACAGGGGGGGATACCTCCCTTATGGCTACACCTTC. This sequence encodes CASSSNRGGYLPYGYTF.

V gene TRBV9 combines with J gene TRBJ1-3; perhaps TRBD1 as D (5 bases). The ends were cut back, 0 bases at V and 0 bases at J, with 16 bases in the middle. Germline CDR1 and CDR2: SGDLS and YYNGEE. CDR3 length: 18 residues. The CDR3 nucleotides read TGTGCCAGCAGCGTAGCTCCAAGACAGAGGAGCTCTGGAAACACCATATATTTT. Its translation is CASSVAPRQRSSGNTIYF.

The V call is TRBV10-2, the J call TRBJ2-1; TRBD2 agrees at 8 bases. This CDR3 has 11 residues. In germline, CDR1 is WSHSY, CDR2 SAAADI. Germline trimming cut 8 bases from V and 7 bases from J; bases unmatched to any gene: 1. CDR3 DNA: TGCGCCAGCGGCGGGGGGAATGAGCAGTTCTTC. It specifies CASGGGNEQFF.

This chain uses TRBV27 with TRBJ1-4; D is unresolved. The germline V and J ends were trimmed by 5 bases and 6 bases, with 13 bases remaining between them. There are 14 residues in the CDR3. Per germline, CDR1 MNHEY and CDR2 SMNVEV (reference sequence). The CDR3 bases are TGTGCCAGCAGTGTGCGGGAGAGATATGAAAAACTGTTTTTT. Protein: CASSVRERYEKLFF.

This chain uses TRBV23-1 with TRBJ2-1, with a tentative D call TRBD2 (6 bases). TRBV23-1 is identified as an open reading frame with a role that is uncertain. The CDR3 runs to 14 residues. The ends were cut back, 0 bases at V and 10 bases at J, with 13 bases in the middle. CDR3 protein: CASSQSKGGTEQFF. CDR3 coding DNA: TGCGCCAGCAGTCAATCGAAGGGCGGGACGGAGCAGTTCTTC.